The next 17 T cell receptor beta chains were all read from a single sample in a study of blood T cells in healthy people across ages. Combining a sample-barcoded 5' primer with a J-beta primer mix, a second PCR ran for roughly 7 to 11 cycles. TCRdb independently ran MiXCR on the 5' RACE reads; one entry per CDR3 protein. The profile shows 1 million or so distinct CDR3 sequences, approximately 25% of them singletons. These records were also assigned to another study, of T cells of mothers and their children.

The sample comprised blood. The receptor source for this set is a girl aged 2 to 9 in good health.

The rearrangement links TRBV7-3 to TRBJ2-1, with 8 bases identical to TRBD2. Trimming cost V 4 bases and J 7 bases; bases outside gene matches: 15. Per germline, CDR1 SGHTA and CDR2 FQGTGA. The CDR3 loop spans 17 amino acids. The CDR3 DNA reads TGTGCCAGCAGCTCATATCAACTAGCGGAATATTTTAATGAGCAGTTCTTC. Protein product: CASSSYQLAEYFNEQFF. Full variable domain (outside the CDR3, taken from reference TRBV7-3 and TRBJ2-1): GAGVSQTPSNKVTEKGKYVELRCDPISGHTALYWYRQSLGQGPEFLIYFQGTGAADDSGLPNDRFFAVRPEGSVSTLKIQRTERGDSAVYLCASSSYQLAEYFNEQFFGPGTRLTVL.

J is TRBJ2-1 and V is TRBV9; 9 bases fit TRBD2. The J call may be faulty, since TRBJ2-7 better matches the DNA end. The CDR3 loop spans 17 amino acids. The germline CDR1 and CDR2 sequences are SGDLS and YYNGEE. CDR3 in amino acids: CASSVDPGFAGGNEQYF. In nucleotides, the CDR3 is TGTGCCAGCAGCGTAGACCCCGGATTCGCGGGAGGGAACGAGCAGTACTTC.

This clonotype was seen a few times. The chain couples TRBV7-9 to TRBJ1-2; 8 nucleotides align to TRBD1. The trim removed 4 bases at V and 7 bases at J, leaving 8 bases unmatched. Germline-derived CDR1 and CDR2 are SEHNR and FQNEAQ (reference sequence). The CDR3 loop spans 14 amino acids. Written as DNA, the CDR3 is TGTGCCAGCAGCTCTTCGGACAGGGTGGGTGGCTACACCTTC. It yields the protein CASSSSDRVGGYTF.

This clonotype has more than one count but fewer than ten. The gene calls are TRBV2 and TRBJ2-1; maybe TRBD1 (6 bases). V shed 10 bases and J shed 6 bases, with 19 bases lying between them. The germline gives CDR1 SNHLY, CDR2 FYNNEI. The CDR3 covers 14 residues. The CDR3 loop is CANRVRGLGNEQFF. Here the CDR3 DNA reads TGTGCCAATAGGGTCAGGGGCCTTGGCAATGAGCAGTTCTTC.

The chain carries TRBV6-2 or TRBV6-3 and TRBJ2-1; TRBD2 might be the D (6 bases). The germline V and J ends were trimmed by 5 bases and 9 bases, with 14 bases remaining between them. The CDR3 has 13 amino acids. CDR1 and CDR2 from the germline V gene are MNHEY and SVGEGT. The CDR3 loop reads CASSQNSGAEQFF. CDR3 DNA sequence: TGTGCCAGCAGTCAGAATAGCGGAGCTGAGCAGTTCTTC.

This clonotype has a handful of counts. V gene TRBV29-1 combines with J gene TRBJ2-5; D unclear. The CDR3 runs 12 residues. Trimming took 4 bases from V and 3 from J, leaving 9 bases between them. Germline V lookup: CDR1 SQVTM, CDR2 ANQGSEA. The CDR3 region is CSVVLSEETQYF. The CDR3 DNA is TGCAGCGTTGTGCTCAGTGAAGAGACCCAGTACTTC.

V and J are TRBV29-1 and TRBJ2-7; D is perhaps TRBD1 (6 bases). The V end lost 2 bases, the J end lost 0 bases, and 11 bases lay between the germline ends. This CDR3 is 14 amino acids long. CDR1 and CDR2 (germline): SQVTM, ANQGSEA. The DNA of the CDR3 is TGCAGCGTTGAACTGGGACACAGCTCCTACGAGCAGTACTTC. It is translated as CSVELGHSSYEQYF.

This clonotype has a handful of counts. The gene calls are TRBV7-9 and TRBJ2-7; 8 bases line up with TRBD2. This CDR3 is built from 16 residues. With V trimmed by 4 bases and J by 0 bases, 8 bases remained unmatched. The germline V gene has CDR1 SEHNR and CDR2 FQNEAQ (reference sequence). The CDR3 loop is CASSWAGGSLSYEQYF. CDR3 in DNA: TGTGCCAGCAGCTGGGCGGGGGGAAGCCTCTCCTACGAGCAGTACTTC.

The chain carries TRBV3-1 and TRBJ2-4; no definite D call. There are 13 residues in the CDR3. Trimming cost V 2 bases and J 1 base, with 3 bases left between them. Germline assignment: CDR1 LGHDT and CDR2 YNNKEL (reference sequence). This chain's CDR3 is CASSQTAKNIQYF. CDR3 bases: TGTGCCAGCAGCCAAACGGCCAAAAACATTCAGTACTTC.

In its sample, this clonotype was seen a few times. The V and J genes are TRBV20-1 and TRBJ2-2; D is unresolved. CDR3 length: 16 amino acids. V was cut by 0 bases and J by 4 bases, with 15 bases left in between. Germline CDR1 reads DFQATT; CDR2 reads SNEGSKA (reference sequence). CDR3 protein: CSARDYRTPVTGELFF. The CDR3 coding sequence is TGCAGTGCTAGAGATTATCGGACCCCCGTCACCGGGGAGCTGTTTTTT.

This clonotype was recorded once. The chain joins TRBV19 to TRBJ2-1; D gene uncertain. The CDR3 is 12 amino acids. Trimming took 4 bases from V and 8 from J, leaving 9 bases between them. Germline CDR1 and CDR2: LNHDA and SQIVND (reference sequence). The CDR3 nucleotides are TGTGCCAGTAGTAAGGGAATCTATGAGCAGTTCTTC. This sequence encodes CASSKGIYEQFF.

V gene TRBV7-6 combines with J gene TRBJ2-2; 8 bases fit TRBD2. Germline CDR1 SGHVS, CDR2 FNYEAQ. This CDR3 is built from 17 residues. J lost 5 bases, V lost 8 bases, and 16 bases had no gene match. For the CDR3, the DNA is TGTGCCAGCCTAGTTGGTACTAGCGGAGGGCGAACCGGGGAGCTGTTTTTT. Its translation: CASLVGTSGGRTGELFF.

V gene TRBV20-1 combines with J gene TRBJ1-4; D call uncertain. Germline CDR1 DFQATT, CDR2 SNEGSKA (reference sequence). The length of the CDR3 is 13 residues. The V end was cut by 4 bases, the J end by 1 base, with 7 bases between. CDR3 bases: TGCAGTGCTATTACCGGAACTAATGAAAAACTGTTTTTT. It translates to CSAITGTNEKLFF.

The gene calls are TRBV10-1 and TRBJ2-3; 8 bases agree with TRBD2. The V and J ends lost 7 bases and 3 bases, in that order; junction bases with no gene match: 6. The germline V gene has CDR1 WNHNN and CDR2 SYGVQD (reference sequence). This CDR3 contains 14 residues. CDR3 residues: CASMKERGTDTQYF. The CDR3 DNA is TGCGCCAGCATGAAGGAGCGGGGGACAGATACGCAGTATTTT.

This clonotype was seen many times. The chain couples TRBV6-1 to TRBJ2-5, with TRBD2 matching 11 bases. After removal of 10 bases from V and 5 bases from J, the junction contained 6 bases not matched to a gene. CDR1 and CDR2 from the germline V gene are MNHNS and SASEGT. This CDR3 comprises 13 residues. CDR3 bases: TGTGCCACCATAGCGGGAGGGGCTGAGACCCAGTACTTC. Translation: CATIAGGAETQYF.

This rearrangement joins TRBV4-1 to TRBJ2-5; 10 bases line up with TRBD1. The germline CDR1 and CDR2 sequences are MGHRA and YSYEKL. The junction had 7 bases not matched to a gene; V was cut back by 4 bases and J by 5 bases. CDR3 length: 15 amino acids. CDR3 amino acids: CASSPGQGVLETQYF. The DNA of the CDR3 is TGCGCCAGCAGCCCTGGACAGGGGGTACTGGAGACCCAGTACTTC.

The rearrangement uses TRBV10-3 and TRBJ1-5, with D unresolved. CDR3 length equals 16 residues. Germline CDR1 ENHRY, CDR2 SYGVKD. Trimming cost V 3 bases and J 4 bases, with 16 bases left between them. This CDR3 reads CAISEGEPALNQPQHF. In nucleotides, the CDR3 is TGTGCCATCAGTGAAGGTGAGCCAGCGTTAAATCAGCCCCAGCATTTT.